This T cell receptor beta chain appears in the sequencing data of a study of blood T cell repertoires in COVID-19. About the research overall: Acute-phase and convalescent COVID-19 samples originated in the United States, Italy and Spain.

How the authors handled the data: Amplification from reference gene primers served as the basis for estimated nucleated cell counts. The data were produced by immunoSEQ multiplex PCR, yet TCRdb's version contains in-frame clones alone and is incomplete. V and J calls and clone size come straight from that table; D and trimming were deduced from the DNA. Among just under 45,000 clones listed, approximately 89% were seen once. V lost 6 bases and J lost 0, with 11 bases in between. Germline lookup yields CDR1 KGHSH and CDR2 LQKENI. The CDR3 length is 15 residues. This receptor was taken from a woman aged 40 to 50 with acute or convalescent COVID-19. Sequencing input: peripheral blood. J is TRBJ1-4 and V is TRBV18; unclear D gene. DNA of the CDR3: TGTGCCAGCTCCCCCGGGGATGCAACTAATGAAAAACTGTTTTTT. This encodes CASSPGDATNEKLFF.